This entry lists 26 T cell receptor beta chains sequenced from one sample in a study of CD8+ T cells in alopecia areata. As to treatment: oral pan-JAK inhibitor, 5-10 mg twice daily. The authors extracted RNA and reverse transcribed it into cDNA as the sequencing template. TCRdb's copy holds only in-frame clones and misses some; the assay was immunoSEQ multiplex PCR. The sample has around 160,000 clones, roughly 60% seen once. Sequenced material: CD4+ T cells sorted from blood, taken at week 24, from a patient treated with tofacitinib. Source of these receptors: a human donor with alopecia areata.

The chain uses TRBV29-1 and TRBJ1-2, with TRBD1 matching over 10 bases. The CDR3 has 15 residues. Germline values: CDR1 SQVTM, CDR2 ANQGSEA. V dropped 7 bases and J dropped 8; count of bases not matched to a gene: 16. The CDR3, as DNA: TGCAGCGCCACCAAGACAGGGGGCTCACGGGGAGGCTACACCTTC. It encodes CSATKTGGSRGGYTF.

The V and J genes are TRBV7-2 and TRBJ1-4; D gene uncertain. Trimming took off 2 bases at V and 1 base at J, with 14 bases between the two ends. This CDR3 is built from 17 residues. The V gene's germline CDR1 is SGHTA and CDR2 FQGNSA. The DNA of the CDR3 is TGTGCCAGCAGCTTAAATGCGAGGGTCGGAACTAATGAAAAACTGTTTTTT. Its protein is CASSLNARVGTNEKLFF.

The genes are TRBV11-2 and TRBJ2-2; 9 bases map to TRBD1. Trimming took 5 bases from V and 4 from J; bases not matched to a gene: 8. This CDR3 contains 16 residues. Germline-derived CDR1 and CDR2 are SGHAT and FQNNGV. The CDR3 loop is CASSPRGQGPTGELFF. The CDR3 DNA follows: TGTGCCAGCAGCCCCCGGGGACAGGGCCCCACCGGGGAGCTGTTTTTT.

The genes are TRBV7-7 and TRBJ2-1, with D tentatively TRBD1 (6 bases). The CDR3 is made up of 13 amino acids. The V gene's germline CDR1 is SSHAT and CDR2 FNYEAQ (reference sequence). V dropped 5 bases and J dropped 7 bases, with 12 bases sitting between them. The CDR3 DNA sequence: TGTGCCAGCAGCCAGGACAGCTGGAATGAGCAGTTCTTC. Its translation is CASSQDSWNEQFF.

J is TRBJ1-4 and V is TRBV29-1, with D possibly TRBD1 on 6 matching bases. The CDR3 length is 13 residues. In germline, CDR1 is SQVTM, CDR2 ANQGSEA. V lost 7 bases, J lost 3 bases, and 12 bases lay in between. The CDR3 reads CSADTGSNEKLFF. The CDR3 DNA sequence: TGCAGCGCAGACACAGGGTCTAATGAAAAACTGTTTTTT.

CDR3 in DNA: TGTGCCAGCAGCTTTGACAGTTCCTACAATGAGCAGTTCTTC. Translated, it gives CASSFDSSYNEQFF. The V call is TRBV11-2, the J call TRBJ2-1; maybe TRBD1 (5 bases). V lost 3 bases to trimming and J lost 1 base, with 7 bases between them. Germline CDR1 SGHAT, CDR2 FQNNGV. CDR3 length equals 14 residues.

A few counts support this clone. The V call is TRBV23-1, the J call TRBJ1-5; D uncertain. TRBV23-1 is an ORF, with its function uncertain. The CDR3 contains 12 residues. The ends were cut back, 6 bases at V and 4 bases at J, with 7 bases in the middle. The CDR3 region has the DNA TGCGCCAGCAGCCGTTATAATCAGCCCCAGCATTTT. It yields the protein CASSRYNQPQHF.

This rearrangement joins TRBV27 to TRBJ2-1; D is perhaps TRBD1 (5 bases). The CDR3 consists of 14 residues. Trimming took 3 bases from V and 7 from J, leaving 13 bases between them. CDR1 is MNHEY, CDR2 SMNVEV, per germline (reference sequence). This CDR3 reads CASSFQTAWNEQFF. Here the CDR3 DNA reads TGTGCCAGCAGTTTCCAGACAGCTTGGAATGAGCAGTTCTTC.

The gene calls are TRBV5-1 and TRBJ2-5; TRBD1 agrees at 9 bases. The CDR3 spans 13 residues. Germline V gene sequence: CDR1 SGHRS, CDR2 YFSETQ. V shed 4 bases and J 5 bases; nucleotides not matched to a gene: 3. The CDR3 DNA is TGCGCCAGCAGCCAGGACAGGGGTGAGACCCAGTACTTC. Translated: CASSQDRGETQYF.

V usage is TRBV9 and J usage is TRBJ1-2; D is unclear. V lost 4 bases and J 0 bases, leaving 1 base between the germline ends. This CDR3 region has 11 residues. CDR1 and CDR2 (germline): SGDLS, YYNGEE. The CDR3 spells CASSSNYGYTF. CDR3 coding DNA: TGTGCCAGCAGCTCTAACTATGGCTACACCTTC.

The chain joins TRBV27 to TRBJ2-7, with D perhaps matching TRBD1 or TRBD2 (6 bases each). V lost 6 bases, J lost 4 bases, and 19 bases lay in between. Germline V gene lookup returns CDR1 MNHEY and CDR2 SMNVEV (reference sequence). CDR3 length: 15 residues. The CDR3 is CASRVAGGGMYEQYF. In DNA, the CDR3 is TGTGCCAGCAGAGTGGCAGGAGGGGGTATGTACGAGCAGTACTTC.

This rearrangement joins TRBV30 to TRBJ2-7; 12 bases agree with TRBD2. The germline CDR1 and CDR2 sequences are GTSNPN and SVGIG (reference sequence). Trimming took 3 bases from V and 4 from J; bases not matched to a gene: 4. There are 14 residues in the CDR3. The CDR3 nucleotides are TGTGCCTGGAGGACTAGCGGGGGATCATACGAGCAGTACTTC. It is translated as CAWRTSGGSYEQYF.

This rearrangement joins TRBV5-1 to TRBJ1-6, with TRBD1 matching 8 bases. This CDR3 spans 14 amino acids. From germline, CDR1 is SGHRS and CDR2 YFSETQ. With 4 bases clipped from V and 5 bases from J, the junction kept 2 bases outside the gene matches. This CDR3 is CASSRTGNNSPLHF. The CDR3 DNA is TGCGCCAGCAGCAGGACAGGGAATAATTCACCCCTCCACTTT.

V gene TRBV2 combines with J gene TRBJ1-1, with 7 bases fitting TRBD1. This CDR3 spans 14 amino acids. V lost 5 bases, J lost 5 bases, and 8 bases stayed unmatched. Per the germline V gene, CDR1 is SNHLY and CDR2 is FYNNEI. CDR3 sequence reads: CASSLTGTGTEAFF. The CDR3 DNA reads TGTGCCAGCAGTCTGACAGGGACGGGGACTGAAGCTTTCTTT.

This clone occurred once. The chain recombines TRBV5-8 with TRBJ2-7, with 9 bases identical to TRBD1. The germline gives CDR1 SGHTS, CDR2 YDEGEE. There are 13 residues in the CDR3. The V and J ends lost 5 bases and 2 bases, in that order; junction bases with no gene match: 2. The CDR3: CASSRQGAYEQYF. The DNA for the CDR3 is TGTGCCAGCAGTAGACAGGGGGCCTACGAGCAGTACTTC.

This clone has at least ten counts. The chain has TRBV5-1 and TRBJ1-5; no clear D gene. CDR1 and CDR2 from the germline V gene are SGHRS and YFSETQ. The ends were cut back, 1 base at V and 3 bases at J, with 5 bases in the middle. The CDR3 extends over 13 amino acids. The CDR3 is CASSLTFNQPQHF. The CDR3 DNA reads as TGCGCCAGCAGCTTGACCTTCAATCAGCCCCAGCATTTT. The full variable domain, with the rest looked up from reference TRBV5-1 and TRBJ1-5, is KAGVTQTPRYLIKTRGQQVTLSCSPISGHRSVSWYQQTPGQGLQFLFEYFSETQRNKGNFPGRFSGRQFSNSRSEMNVSTLELGDSALYLCASSLTFNQPQHFGDGTRLSIL.

The rearrangement joins TRBV5-1 to TRBJ1-1; 7 bases are shared with TRBD1. After removal of 3 bases from V and 1 base from J, the junction contained 6 bases not matched to a gene. Germline V gene lookup returns CDR1 SGHRS and CDR2 YFSETQ. This CDR3 has 15 amino acids. The CDR3 protein is CASSYNRDRNTEAFF. The CDR3 DNA follows: TGCGCCAGCAGCTACAACCGGGACAGGAACACTGAAGCTTTCTTT.

This clone turned up a few times. The chain employs TRBV6-5 and TRBJ2-2; 7 bases align to TRBD1. Trimming cost V 6 bases and J 1 base; bases outside gene matches: 5. This CDR3 has 15 amino acids. Germline values: CDR1 MNHEY, CDR2 SVGAGI. In nucleotides, the CDR3 is TGTGCCAGCAGAACGACAGGGAGGAACACCGGGGAGCTGTTTTTT. This codes for CASRTTGRNTGELFF.

This clone was seen only a few times. The chain uses TRBV7-9 and TRBJ2-1, with TRBD1 identical over 10 bases. Germline values: CDR1 SEHNR, CDR2 FQNEAQ (reference sequence). The CDR3 runs 13 residues. The V segment lost 5 bases and the J segment 10 bases; nucleotides outside the gene matches: 5. The CDR3 DNA sequence: TGTGCCAGCAGCCGGACAGGGGGAGGGGAGCAGTTCTTC. This translates into CASSRTGGGEQFF.

This clone was picked up a small number of times. The chain is built from TRBV29-1 and TRBJ1-3; no reliable D call. Germline values: CDR1 SQVTM, CDR2 ANQGSEA. V lost 6 bases and J lost 0, with 6 bases in between. The CDR3 is 12 amino acids. This CDR3 is CSVRDSGNTIYF. The CDR3, as DNA: TGCAGCGTACGGGACTCTGGAAACACCATATATTTT.

The chain has TRBV30 and TRBJ2-7, with D perhaps being TRBD1 or TRBD2 (5 bases each). CDR1 is GTSNPN and CDR2 is SVGIG in the germline V gene (reference sequence). V lost 3 bases and J lost 5, with 17 bases in between. The CDR3 is made up of 14 amino acids. The CDR3 DNA reads as TGTGCCTGGAGGCGACAGTCAGGGAGTCACGAGCAGTACTTC. Encoded protein: CAWRRQSGSHEQYF.

The genes are TRBV30 and TRBJ1-1; D gene ambiguous. Deletions cut 4 bases from V and 1 base from J, with 10 bases between. This CDR3 is 13 amino acids long. Germline loops: CDR1 GTSNPN, CDR2 SVGIG (reference sequence). The CDR3 is CAWTAARNTEAFF. The DNA for the CDR3 is TGTGCCTGGACGGCGGCCCGGAACACTGAAGCTTTCTTT.

J is TRBJ1-2 and V is TRBV29-1; a possible D gene is TRBD1 (6 bases). Germline CDR1 SQVTM, CDR2 ANQGSEA. Trimming removed 7 bases at V and 4 bases at J, with 16 bases between. CDR3 length: 13 residues. CDR3 DNA: TGCAGCGCCCGGGTCGGGGGCACCTATGGCTACACCTTC. As protein: CSARVGGTYGYTF.

This clone occurred a few times. This sequence joins TRBV4-1 and TRBJ2-7, with a tentative D call TRBD2 (5 bases). The germline V gene has CDR1 MGHRA and CDR2 YSYEKL. The V end was cut by 0 bases, the J end by 2 bases, with 11 bases between. The CDR3 sequence is 15 residues long. CDR3: CASSQDRRGTYEQYF. CDR3 in DNA: TGCGCCAGCAGCCAAGATAGAAGAGGGACCTACGAGCAGTACTTC.

This clone was counted a few times. The CDR3 nucleotides are TGTGCCAGCAGCTTAGTAGGACAGGTCAGCTCCTACAATGAGCAGTTCTTC. Its protein product is CASSLVGQVSSYNEQFF. J is TRBJ2-1 and V is TRBV7-2, with 7 bases matching TRBD1. Germline V gene sequence: CDR1 SGHTA, CDR2 FQGNSA. After removal of 1 base from V and 0 bases from J, the junction contained 6 bases not matched to a gene. The CDR3 totals 17 residues.

This clone was observed a few times. V is TRBV19 and J is TRBJ2-2, with D perhaps TRBD1 or TRBD2 (6 bases each). V was trimmed by 5 bases and J by 3 bases, leaving 19 bases between them. The CDR3 is 17 residues long. Looked up from germline, CDR1 is LNHDA and CDR2 is SQIVND (reference sequence). DNA of the CDR3: TGTGCCAGTAGTCACCAGCAGGGGAGGTTGTACACCGGGGAGCTGTTTTTT. Protein sequence: CASSHQQGRLYTGELFF.